The 7 T cell receptor beta chains in this list originate from one sample, sequenced in a study of cytomegalovirus exposure and HLA in healthy donors. The PCR had 60 Vbeta and 13 Jbeta primers. Produced via immunoSEQ multiplex PCR; TCRdb's table is partial and in-frame only. The sample yields about 100,000 clones, around 77% seen once. Sequencing was done on a sample of PBMCs. Receptors originate from a male donor in good health and CMV-seropositive.

V is TRBV4-1 and J is TRBJ2-4; no definite D call. The CDR3 is 11 amino acids. In germline, CDR1 is MGHRA, CDR2 YSYEKL. The V and J ends lost 0 bases and 9 bases respectively, with 3 bases between them. CDR3 nucleotides: TGCGCCAGCAGCCAAGAGAGCATTCAGTACTTC. Amino acid sequence: CASSQESIQYF.

The rearrangement uses TRBV27 and TRBJ1-2; 7 nucleotides match TRBD1. Germline V CDR1 and CDR2: MNHEY, SMNVEV (reference sequence). The J segment lost 4 bases and the V segment lost 2 bases, leaving 4 bases of the junction unmatched. This CDR3 comprises 14 residues. The CDR3 coding sequence is TGTGCCAGCAGTTTAGTCTCAGGGGGCTATGGCTACACCTTC. Residues: CASSLVSGGYGYTF.

The J gene is TRBJ2-7, the V gene TRBV4-2; no firm D call. This CDR3 spans 14 amino acids. Per germline, CDR1 LGHNA and CDR2 YNFKEQ. V was cut by 0 bases and J by 1 base, with 7 bases left in between. Written as DNA, the CDR3 is TGTGCCAGCAGCCAAGAGGGCCTTTCCTACGAGCAGTACTTC. Its translation: CASSQEGLSYEQYF.

This clone was seen just once. The chain recombines TRBV6-6 with TRBJ1-5, with a possible D match to TRBD1 (6 bases). CDR1 is MNHNY, CDR2 SVGAGI, per germline (reference sequence). The length of the CDR3 is 16 residues. V shed 6 bases and J shed 0 bases, with 15 bases lying between them. In DNA, the CDR3 is TGTGCCAGCAGCCCTTCCGGGACAAGTAGCAATCAGCCCCAGCATTTT. Protein sequence: CASSPSGTSSNQPQHF.

The chain recombines TRBV6-5 with TRBJ1-2; perhaps TRBD1 as D (5 bases). Germline V lookup: CDR1 MNHEY, CDR2 SVGAGI. Trimming cost V 0 bases and J 4 bases, with 12 bases left between them. The CDR3 is made up of 15 amino acids. CDR3 amino acids: CASSYSPRGGYGYTF. The CDR3 nucleotides read TGTGCCAGCAGTTACTCCCCCCGGGGGGGCTATGGCTACACCTTC.

This sequence joins TRBV18 and TRBJ1-4; a weak D match, TRBD1 (5 bases). From germline, CDR1 is KGHSH and CDR2 LQKENI. The CDR3 length is 13 residues. Trimming cost V 2 bases and J 6 bases, with 7 bases left between them. DNA of the CDR3: TGTGCCAGCTCACCAGGGACTGATGAAAAACTGTTTTTT. Amino acid sequence: CASSPGTDEKLFF.

This chain links TRBV10-3 with TRBJ2-7, with 12 bases that match TRBD2. The CDR3 is 14 residues long. CDR1 is ENHRY and CDR2 is SYGVKD in the germline V gene. V was pared by 7 bases and J by 4 bases, with 5 bases of the junction left unmatched. CDR3 DNA sequence: TGTGCCATCACCACCGGGACTAGCGGGTACGAGCAGTACTTC. Translated: CAITTGTSGYEQYF.